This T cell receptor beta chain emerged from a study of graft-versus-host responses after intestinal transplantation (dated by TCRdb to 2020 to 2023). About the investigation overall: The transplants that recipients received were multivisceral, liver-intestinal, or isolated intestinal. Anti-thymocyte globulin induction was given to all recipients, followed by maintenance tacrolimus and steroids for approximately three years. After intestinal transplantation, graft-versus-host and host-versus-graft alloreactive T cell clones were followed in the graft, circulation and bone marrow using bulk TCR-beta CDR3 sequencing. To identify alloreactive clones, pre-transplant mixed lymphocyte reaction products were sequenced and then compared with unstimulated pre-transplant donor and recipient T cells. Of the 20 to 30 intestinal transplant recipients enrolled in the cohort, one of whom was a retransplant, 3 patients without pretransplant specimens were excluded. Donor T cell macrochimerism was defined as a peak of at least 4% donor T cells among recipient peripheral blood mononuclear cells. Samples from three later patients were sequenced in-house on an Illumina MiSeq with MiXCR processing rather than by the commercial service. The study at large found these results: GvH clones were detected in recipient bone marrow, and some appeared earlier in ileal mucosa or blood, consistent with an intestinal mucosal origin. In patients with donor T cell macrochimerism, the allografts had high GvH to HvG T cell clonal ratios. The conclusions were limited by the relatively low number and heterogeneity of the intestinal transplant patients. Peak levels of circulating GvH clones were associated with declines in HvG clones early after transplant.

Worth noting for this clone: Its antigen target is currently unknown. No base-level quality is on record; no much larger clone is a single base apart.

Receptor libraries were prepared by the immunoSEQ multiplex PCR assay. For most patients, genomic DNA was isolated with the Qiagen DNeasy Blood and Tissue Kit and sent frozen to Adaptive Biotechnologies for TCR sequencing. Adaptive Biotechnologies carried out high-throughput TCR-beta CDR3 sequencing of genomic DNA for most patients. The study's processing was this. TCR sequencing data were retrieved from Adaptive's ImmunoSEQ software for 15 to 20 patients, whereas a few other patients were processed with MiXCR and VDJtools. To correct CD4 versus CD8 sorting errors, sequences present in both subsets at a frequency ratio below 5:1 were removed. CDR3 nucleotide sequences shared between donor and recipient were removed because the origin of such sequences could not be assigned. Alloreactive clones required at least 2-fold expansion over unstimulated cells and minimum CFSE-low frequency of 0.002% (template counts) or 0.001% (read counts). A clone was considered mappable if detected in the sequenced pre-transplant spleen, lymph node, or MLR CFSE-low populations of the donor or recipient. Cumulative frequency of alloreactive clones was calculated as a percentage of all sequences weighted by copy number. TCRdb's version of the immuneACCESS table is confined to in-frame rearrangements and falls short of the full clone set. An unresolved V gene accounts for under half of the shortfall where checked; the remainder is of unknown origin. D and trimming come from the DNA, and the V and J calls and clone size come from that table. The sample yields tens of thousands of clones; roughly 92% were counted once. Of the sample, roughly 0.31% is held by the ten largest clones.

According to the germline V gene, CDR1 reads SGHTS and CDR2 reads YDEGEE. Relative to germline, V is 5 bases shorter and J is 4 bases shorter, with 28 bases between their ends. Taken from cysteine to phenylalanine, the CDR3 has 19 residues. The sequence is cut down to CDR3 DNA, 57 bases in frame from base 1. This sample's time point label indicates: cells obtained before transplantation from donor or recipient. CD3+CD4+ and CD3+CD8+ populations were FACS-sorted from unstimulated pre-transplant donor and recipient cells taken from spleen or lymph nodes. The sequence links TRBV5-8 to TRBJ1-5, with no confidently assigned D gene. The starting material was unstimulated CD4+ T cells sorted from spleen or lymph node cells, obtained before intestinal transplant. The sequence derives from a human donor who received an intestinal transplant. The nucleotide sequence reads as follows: TGTGCCAGCAGTGTCGGGTCCGGGCCCGAAGGACGGCGGAATCAGCCCCAGCATTTT. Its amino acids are CASSVGSGPEGRRNQPQHF.